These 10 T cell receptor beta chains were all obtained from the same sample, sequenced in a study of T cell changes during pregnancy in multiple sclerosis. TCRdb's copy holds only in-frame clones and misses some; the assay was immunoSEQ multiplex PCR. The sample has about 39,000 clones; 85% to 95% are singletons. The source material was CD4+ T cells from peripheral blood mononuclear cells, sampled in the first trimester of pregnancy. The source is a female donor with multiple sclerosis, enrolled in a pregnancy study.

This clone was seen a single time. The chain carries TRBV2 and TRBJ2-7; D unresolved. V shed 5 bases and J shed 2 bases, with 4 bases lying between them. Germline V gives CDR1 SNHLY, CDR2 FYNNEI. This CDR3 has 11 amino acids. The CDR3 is CASSLAYEQYF. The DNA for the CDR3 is TGTGCCAGCAGTTTAGCCTACGAGCAGTACTTC.

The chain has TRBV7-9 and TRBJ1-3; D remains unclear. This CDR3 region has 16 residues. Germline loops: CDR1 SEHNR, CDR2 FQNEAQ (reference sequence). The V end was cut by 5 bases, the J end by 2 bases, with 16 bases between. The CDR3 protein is CASSLGAGGPGNTIYF. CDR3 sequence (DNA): TGTGCCAGCAGCCTGGGCGCGGGTGGCCCTGGAAACACCATATATTTT. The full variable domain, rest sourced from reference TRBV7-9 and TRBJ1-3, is DTGVSQNPRHKITKRGQNVTFRCDPISEHNRLYWYRQTLGQGPEFLTYFQNEAQLEKSRLLSDRFSAERPKGSFSTLEIQRTEQGDSAMYLCASSLGAGGPGNTIYFGEGSWLTVV.

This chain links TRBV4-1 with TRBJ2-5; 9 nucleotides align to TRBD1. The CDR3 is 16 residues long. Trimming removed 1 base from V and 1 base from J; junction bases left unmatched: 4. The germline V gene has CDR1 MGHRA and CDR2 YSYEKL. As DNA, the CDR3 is TGCGCCAGCAGCCAAGGGACAGGGGCTACCCAAGAGACCCAGTACTTC. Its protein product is CASSQGTGATQETQYF.

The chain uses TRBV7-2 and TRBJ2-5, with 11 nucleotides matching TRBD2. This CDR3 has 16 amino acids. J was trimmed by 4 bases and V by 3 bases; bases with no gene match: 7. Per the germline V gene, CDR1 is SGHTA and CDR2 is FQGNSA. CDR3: CASSLASGGFGETQYF. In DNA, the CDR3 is TGTGCCAGCAGCTTGGCTAGCGGGGGGTTCGGAGAGACCCAGTACTTC.

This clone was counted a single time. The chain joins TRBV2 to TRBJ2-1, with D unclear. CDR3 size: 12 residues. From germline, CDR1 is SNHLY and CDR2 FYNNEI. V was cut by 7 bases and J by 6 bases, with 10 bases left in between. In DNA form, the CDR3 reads TGTGCCAGCAACTATCAGAGCAATGAGCAGTTCTTC. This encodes CASNYQSNEQFF.

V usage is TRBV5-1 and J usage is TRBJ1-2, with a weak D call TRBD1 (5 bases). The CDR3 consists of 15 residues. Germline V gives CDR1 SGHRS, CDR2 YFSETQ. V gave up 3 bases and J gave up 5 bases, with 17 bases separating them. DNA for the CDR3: TGCGCCAGCAGCTCCGGGCCCAGGGAAGGATATGGCTACACCTTC. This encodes CASSSGPREGYGYTF.

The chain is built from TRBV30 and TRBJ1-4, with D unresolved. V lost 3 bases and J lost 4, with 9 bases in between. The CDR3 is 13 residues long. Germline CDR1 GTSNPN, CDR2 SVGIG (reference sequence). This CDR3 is CAWRRPGNEKLFF. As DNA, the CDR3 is TGTGCCTGGAGAAGGCCGGGTAATGAAAAACTGTTTTTT.

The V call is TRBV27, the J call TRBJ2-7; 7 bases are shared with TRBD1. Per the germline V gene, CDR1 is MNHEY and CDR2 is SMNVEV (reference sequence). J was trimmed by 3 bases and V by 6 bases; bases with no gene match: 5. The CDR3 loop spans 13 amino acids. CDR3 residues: CASRPTGNYEQYF. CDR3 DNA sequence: TGTGCCAGCAGACCGACAGGGAACTACGAGCAGTACTTC.

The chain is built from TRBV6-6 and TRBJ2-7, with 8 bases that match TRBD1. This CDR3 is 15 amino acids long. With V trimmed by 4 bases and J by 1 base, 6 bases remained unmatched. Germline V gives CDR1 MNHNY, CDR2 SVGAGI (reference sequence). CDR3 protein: CASSFRDRLSYEQYF. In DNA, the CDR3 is TGTGCCAGCAGTTTCCGGGACAGGTTGTCCTACGAGCAGTACTTC.

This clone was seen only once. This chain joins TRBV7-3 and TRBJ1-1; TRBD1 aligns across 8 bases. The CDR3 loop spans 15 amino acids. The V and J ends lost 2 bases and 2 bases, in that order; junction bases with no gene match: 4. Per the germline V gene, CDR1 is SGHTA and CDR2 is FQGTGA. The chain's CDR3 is CASSLSPGGNTEAFF. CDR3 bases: TGTGCCAGCAGCTTATCCCCAGGGGGCAACACTGAAGCTTTCTTT.